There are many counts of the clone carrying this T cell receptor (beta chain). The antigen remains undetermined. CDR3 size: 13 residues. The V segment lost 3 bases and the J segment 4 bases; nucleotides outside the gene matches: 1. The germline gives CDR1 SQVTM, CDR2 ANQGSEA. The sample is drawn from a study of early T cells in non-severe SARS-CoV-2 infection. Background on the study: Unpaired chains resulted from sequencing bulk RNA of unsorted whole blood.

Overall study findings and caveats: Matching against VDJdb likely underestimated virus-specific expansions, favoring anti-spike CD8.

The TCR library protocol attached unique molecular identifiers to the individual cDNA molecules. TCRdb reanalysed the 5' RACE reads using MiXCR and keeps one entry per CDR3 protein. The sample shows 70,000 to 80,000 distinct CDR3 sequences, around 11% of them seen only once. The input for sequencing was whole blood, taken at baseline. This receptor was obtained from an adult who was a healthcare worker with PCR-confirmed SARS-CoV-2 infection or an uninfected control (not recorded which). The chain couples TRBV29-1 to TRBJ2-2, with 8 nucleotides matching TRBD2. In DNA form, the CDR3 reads TGCAGCGTTGACGGGGGGGCCACCGGGGAGCTGTTTTTT. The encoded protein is CSVDGGATGELFF.